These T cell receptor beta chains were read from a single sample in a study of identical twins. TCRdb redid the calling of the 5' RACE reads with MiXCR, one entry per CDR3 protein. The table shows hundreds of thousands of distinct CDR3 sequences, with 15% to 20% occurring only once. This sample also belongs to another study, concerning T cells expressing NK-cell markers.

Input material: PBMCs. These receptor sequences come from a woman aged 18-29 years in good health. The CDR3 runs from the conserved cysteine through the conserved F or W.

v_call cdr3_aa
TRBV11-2 CASSLWAETYEQYF
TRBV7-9 CASATGGQEYF
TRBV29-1 CSVESRGQGSYEQYF
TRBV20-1 CSAHRMTHTYEQYF
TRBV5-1 CASTQGVHHEQFF
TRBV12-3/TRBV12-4 CASTKDRVTEAFF
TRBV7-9 CASSLVTGGYTEAFF
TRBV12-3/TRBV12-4 CASTSDGLGQPQHF
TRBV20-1 CSARAHNEQFF
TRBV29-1 CSVPESYNEQFF
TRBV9 CASSFNSRTSQYNEQFF
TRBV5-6 CASSSGAEQFF
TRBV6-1 CATSDRGREKLFF
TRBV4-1 CASSQDNGLFSYEQYF
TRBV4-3 CASSQDPGQGSHGELFF
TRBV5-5 CASTNSGGIGVNEQFF
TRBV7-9 CASSLGREPQHF
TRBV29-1 CSVEEGIEIQYF
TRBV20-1 CSAPGTGGQEETQYF
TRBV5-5 CASSPTDKIYF
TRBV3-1 CASSQETGGDRADEQFF
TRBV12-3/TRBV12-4 CASNPSAPPDTQYF
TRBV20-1 CSAEDSYEQYF
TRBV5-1 CASSLRDRDYGYTF
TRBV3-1 CASSQGVGGETQYF
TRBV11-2 CATTTGRGDYEQFF
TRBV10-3 CAISATQGNSYEQYF
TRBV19 CASIGGAGFGTQYF
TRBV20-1 CSAELGRVGMRQFF
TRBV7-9 CASSVSGNTIYF
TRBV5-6 CASSLVQSYNEQFF